A selection of T cell receptor beta chains follows, all from one sample in a study of chemoradiotherapy in HPV16-positive cancers. Method: immunoSEQ multiplex PCR; TCRdb's copy keeps in-frame clones and lacks some. The sample lists around 13,000 clones, 89% occurring once. The input for sequencing was blood, taken from a patient who underwent chemoradiotherapy. These receptors were taken from a human donor with HPV-associated anogenital cancer. Each CDR3 is given without its conserved first and last residue.

v_gene	CDR3aa
TRBV4-2	ASSPFSGRVQETQY
TRBV6-5	ASTDRYGYT
TRBV19	ASSIVGRGLGTGELF
TRBV7-9	ASSLASRVSGYT
TRBV5-4	ASSLGGEWTGRETQY
TRBV28	ASSPPAPNEQF
TRBV29-1	SVTGTGSGYT
TRBV4-3	ASSRDPPGLVFGEQF
TRBV18	ASSIGQSNTDTQY
TRBV7-2	ASSPGQGRYEQY
TRBV11-2	ASSVLETQY
TRBV6-1	ASSPPTPGEQY
TRBV5-5	ASSPEQTQQY
TRBV9	ASSVAQEPYGYT
TRBV5-1	ASSWVTRTDTQY
TRBV5-1	ASSLVGGVYQETQY
TRBV28	ASTGSWTYNEQF
TRBV28	ASSKPGGGDEKLF
TRBV7-3	ASSFGAKDTQY
TRBV29-1	SVKDRGGGEQF
TRBV7-9	ASSPGLAFESGFRGAF
TRBV5-1	ASSWTTSGGSSYEQY
TRBV6-4	ASSDGQGNTEAF
TRBV11-2	ASSLVGQGKDAF
TRBV4-1	ASSQGQRATGANVLT
TRBV5-1	ASSLTGANTGELF
TRBV11-3	ASSLVVAAYNEQF
TRBV6-5	ASSYSAGGENEQF
TRBV14	ASSRRLAGVLDTQY
TRBV6-5	ASSYSQITGELF
TRBV28	ASSFGRSAGEQY
TRBV6-5	ASSPDLEWSEAF
TRBV6-5	ASSYSPGGTGELF
TRBV7-9	ASSPRGRVETQY
TRBV20-1	SARDQGLQY
TRBV5-1	ASSSSGTLSGNTIY
TRBV27	ASSSGQGGLMNTEAF
TRBV7-2	ASSLTGGIDEQY
TRBV7-3	ASSLGGRSTDTQY
TRBV6-1	ASSRRGLYQETQY
TRBV7-3	ASSPLAGGVTGELF
TRBV2	ASWGDNLYGYT
TRBV19	ASSFGGPYNEQF
TRBV6-6	ASINRQGYYNEQF
TRBV27	ASRPARGQGANGYT
TRBV6-5	ASSRGTGEGYEQY
TRBV5-4	ASSLDGGGLSTGELF
TRBV19	ASSIRPSGGLYNEQF
TRBV29-1	SVEISSGVKDTQY
TRBV19	ASSISGGQPQH
TRBV6-4	ASPHRDIENTEAF
TRBV4-1	ASSHTKGQGGVANEKLF
TRBV9	ASSVLPGLVDTQY
TRBV5-6	ASSLVPNEQF
TRBV5-4	ASSLAIAEYGELF